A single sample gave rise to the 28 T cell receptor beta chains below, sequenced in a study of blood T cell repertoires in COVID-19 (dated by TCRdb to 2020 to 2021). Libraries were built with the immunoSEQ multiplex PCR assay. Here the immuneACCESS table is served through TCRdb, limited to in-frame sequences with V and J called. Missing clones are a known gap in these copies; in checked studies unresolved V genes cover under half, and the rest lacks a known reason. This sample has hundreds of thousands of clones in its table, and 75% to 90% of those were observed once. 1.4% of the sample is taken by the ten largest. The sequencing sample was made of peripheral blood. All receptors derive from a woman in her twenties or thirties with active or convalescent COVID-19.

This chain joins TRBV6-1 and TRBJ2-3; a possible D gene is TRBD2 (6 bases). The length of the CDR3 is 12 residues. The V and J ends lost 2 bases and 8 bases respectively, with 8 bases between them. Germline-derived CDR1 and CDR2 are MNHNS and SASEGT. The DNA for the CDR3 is TGTGCCAGCAGTGAAATGGGGGGTACGCAGTATTTT. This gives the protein CASSEMGGTQYF.

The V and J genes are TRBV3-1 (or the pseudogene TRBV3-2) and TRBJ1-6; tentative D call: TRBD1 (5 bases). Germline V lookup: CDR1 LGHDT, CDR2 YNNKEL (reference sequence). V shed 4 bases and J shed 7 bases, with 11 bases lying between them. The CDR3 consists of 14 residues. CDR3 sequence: CASSPQGGNSPLHF. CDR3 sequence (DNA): TGTGCCAGCAGCCCGCAGGGTGGCAATTCACCCCTCCACTTT.

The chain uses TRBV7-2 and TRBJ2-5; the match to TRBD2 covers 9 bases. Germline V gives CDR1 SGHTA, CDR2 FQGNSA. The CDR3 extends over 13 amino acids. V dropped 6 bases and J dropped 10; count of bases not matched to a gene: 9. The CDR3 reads CASSIGRGGHQYF. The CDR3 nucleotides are TGTGCCAGCAGTATAGGGCGGGGGGGGCACCAGTACTTC.

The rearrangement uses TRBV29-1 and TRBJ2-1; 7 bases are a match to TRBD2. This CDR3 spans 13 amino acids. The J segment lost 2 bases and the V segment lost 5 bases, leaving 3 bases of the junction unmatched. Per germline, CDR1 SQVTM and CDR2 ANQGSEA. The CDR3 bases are TGCAGCGTTCGGGCGGGGGCCTACAATGAGCAGTTCTTC. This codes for CSVRAGAYNEQFF.

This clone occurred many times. The CDR3 DNA follows: TGTGCCAGCAGCTGGAGACTAGCGGGGGGAACAGATACGCAGTATTTT. Translated, it gives CASSWRLAGGTDTQYF. This chain links TRBV5-6 with TRBJ2-3; TRBD2 agrees at 13 bases. Trimming at V came to 3 bases and at J to 3 bases, leaving 4 bases not matched to a gene. The CDR3 totals 16 residues. Germline assignment: CDR1 SGHDT and CDR2 YYEEEE.

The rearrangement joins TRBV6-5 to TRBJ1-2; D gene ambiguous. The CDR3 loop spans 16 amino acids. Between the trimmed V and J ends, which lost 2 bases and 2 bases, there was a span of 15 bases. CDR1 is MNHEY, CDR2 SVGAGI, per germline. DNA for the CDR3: TGTGCCAGCAGTTACCCATCTACAGTATCCAACTATGGCTACACCTTC. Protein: CASSYPSTVSNYGYTF.

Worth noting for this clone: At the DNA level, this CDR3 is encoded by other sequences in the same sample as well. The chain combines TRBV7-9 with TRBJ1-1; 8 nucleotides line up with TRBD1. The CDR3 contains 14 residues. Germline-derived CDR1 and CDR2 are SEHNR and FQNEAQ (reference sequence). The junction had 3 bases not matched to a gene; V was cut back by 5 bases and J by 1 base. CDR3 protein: CASSLGTGNTEAFF. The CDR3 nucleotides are TGTGCCAGCAGCCTCGGGACAGGGAACACTGAAGCTTTCTTT.

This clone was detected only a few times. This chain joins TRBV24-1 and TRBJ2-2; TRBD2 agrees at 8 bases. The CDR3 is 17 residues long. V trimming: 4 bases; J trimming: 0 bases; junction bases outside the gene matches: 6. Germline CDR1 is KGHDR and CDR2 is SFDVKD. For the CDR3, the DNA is TGTGCCACCAGTGACCCGGGGGGGGGTCCGAACACCGGGGAGCTGTTTTTT. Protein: CATSDPGGGPNTGELFF.

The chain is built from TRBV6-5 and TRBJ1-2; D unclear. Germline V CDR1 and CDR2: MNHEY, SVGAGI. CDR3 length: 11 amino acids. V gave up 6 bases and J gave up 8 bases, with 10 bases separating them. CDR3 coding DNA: TGTGCCAGCAGGGACGGGGAAGGCTACACCTTC. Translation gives CASRDGEGYTF.

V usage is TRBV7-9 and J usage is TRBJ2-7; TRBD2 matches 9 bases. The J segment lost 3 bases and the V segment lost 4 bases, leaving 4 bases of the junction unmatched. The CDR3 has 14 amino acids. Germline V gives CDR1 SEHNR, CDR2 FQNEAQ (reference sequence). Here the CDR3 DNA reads TGTGCCAGCAGCTCCAGGACTAGCGACTACGAGCAGTACTTC. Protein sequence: CASSSRTSDYEQYF.

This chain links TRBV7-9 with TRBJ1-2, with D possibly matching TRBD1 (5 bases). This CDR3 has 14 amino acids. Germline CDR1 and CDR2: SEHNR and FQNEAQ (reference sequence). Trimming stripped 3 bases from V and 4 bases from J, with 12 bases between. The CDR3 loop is CASSFGHDPYGYTF. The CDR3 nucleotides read TGTGCCAGCAGCTTCGGACATGATCCCTATGGCTACACCTTC.

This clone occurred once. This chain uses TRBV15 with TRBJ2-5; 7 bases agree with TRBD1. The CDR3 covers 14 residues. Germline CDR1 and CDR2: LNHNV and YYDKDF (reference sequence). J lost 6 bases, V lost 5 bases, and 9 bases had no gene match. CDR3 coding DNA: TGTGCCACCAGCCCCCAGGACAGGCAAAAGACCCAGTACTTC. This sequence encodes CATSPQDRQKTQYF.

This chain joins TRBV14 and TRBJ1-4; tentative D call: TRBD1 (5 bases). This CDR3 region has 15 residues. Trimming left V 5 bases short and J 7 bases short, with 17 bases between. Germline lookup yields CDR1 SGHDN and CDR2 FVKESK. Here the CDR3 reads CASSARDSVGEKLFF. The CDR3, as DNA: TGTGCCAGCAGCGCCCGGGACTCCGTGGGTGAAAAACTGTTTTTT.

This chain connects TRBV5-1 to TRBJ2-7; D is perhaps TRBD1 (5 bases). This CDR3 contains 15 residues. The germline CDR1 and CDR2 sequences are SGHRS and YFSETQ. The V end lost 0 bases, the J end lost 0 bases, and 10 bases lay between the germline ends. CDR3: CASSLGQLYSYEQYF. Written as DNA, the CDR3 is TGCGCCAGCAGCTTGGGACAGTTATACTCCTACGAGCAGTACTTC.

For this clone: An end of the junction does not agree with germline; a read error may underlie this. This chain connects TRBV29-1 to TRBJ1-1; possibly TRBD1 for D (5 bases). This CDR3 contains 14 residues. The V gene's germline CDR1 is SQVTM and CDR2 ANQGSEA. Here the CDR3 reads CSVEVRGGYTEAFF. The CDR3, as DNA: TGCAGCGTGGAAGTGAGGGGAGGATACACTGAAGCTTTCTTT.

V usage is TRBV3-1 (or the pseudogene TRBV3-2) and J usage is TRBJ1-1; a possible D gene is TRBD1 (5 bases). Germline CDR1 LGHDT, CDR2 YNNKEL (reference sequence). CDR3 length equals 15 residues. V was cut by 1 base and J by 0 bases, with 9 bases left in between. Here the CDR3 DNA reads TGTGCCAGCAGCCAAGTAGACAGTCTGAACACTGAAGCTTTCTTT. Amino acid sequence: CASSQVDSLNTEAFF.

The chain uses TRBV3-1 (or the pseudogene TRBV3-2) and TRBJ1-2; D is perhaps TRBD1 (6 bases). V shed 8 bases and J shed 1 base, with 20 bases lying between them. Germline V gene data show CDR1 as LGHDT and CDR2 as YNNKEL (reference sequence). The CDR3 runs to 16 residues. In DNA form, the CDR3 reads TGTGCCAGCGGTCTGCAAAGGGGGATTATTAACTATGGCTACACCTTC. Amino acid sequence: CASGLQRGIINYGYTF.

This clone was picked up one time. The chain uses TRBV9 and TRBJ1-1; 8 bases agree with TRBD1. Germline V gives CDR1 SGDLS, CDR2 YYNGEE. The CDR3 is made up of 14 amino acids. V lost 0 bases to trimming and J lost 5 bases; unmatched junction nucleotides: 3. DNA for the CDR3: TGTGCCAGCAGCGTAGGGGACAGGACGACTGAAGCTTTCTTT. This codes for CASSVGDRTTEAFF.

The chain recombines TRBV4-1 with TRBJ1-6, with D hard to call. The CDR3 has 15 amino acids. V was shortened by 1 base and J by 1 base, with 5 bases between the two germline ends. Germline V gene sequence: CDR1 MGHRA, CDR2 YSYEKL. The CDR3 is CASSQGGSYNSPLHF. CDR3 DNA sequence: TGCGCCAGCAGCCAAGGCGGATCCTATAATTCACCCCTCCACTTT.

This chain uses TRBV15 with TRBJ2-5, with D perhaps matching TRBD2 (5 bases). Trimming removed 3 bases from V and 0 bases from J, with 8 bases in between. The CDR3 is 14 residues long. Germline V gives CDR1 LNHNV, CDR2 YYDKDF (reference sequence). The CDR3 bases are TGTGCCACCAGCAGGGACTTGTACCAAGAGACCCAGTACTTC. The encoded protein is CATSRDLYQETQYF.

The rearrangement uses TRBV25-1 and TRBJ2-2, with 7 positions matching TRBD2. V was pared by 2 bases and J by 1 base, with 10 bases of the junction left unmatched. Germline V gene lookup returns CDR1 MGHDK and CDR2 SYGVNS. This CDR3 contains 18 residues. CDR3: CASSEPPAQRGNTGELFF. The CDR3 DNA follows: TGTGCCAGCAGTGAACCTCCCGCCCAGCGGGGGAACACCGGGGAGCTGTTTTTT. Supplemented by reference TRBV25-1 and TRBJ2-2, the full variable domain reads EADIYQTPRYLVIGTGKKITLECSQTMGHDKMYWYQQDPGMELHLIHYSYGVNSTEKGDLSSESTVSRIRTEHFPLTLESARPSHTSQYLCASSEPPAQRGNTGELFFGEGSRLTVL.

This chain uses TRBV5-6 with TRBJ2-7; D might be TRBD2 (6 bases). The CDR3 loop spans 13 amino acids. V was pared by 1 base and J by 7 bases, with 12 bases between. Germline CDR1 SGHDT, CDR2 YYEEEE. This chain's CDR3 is CASSLNWGEEQYF. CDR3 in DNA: TGTGCCAGCAGCTTGAATTGGGGGGAAGAGCAGTACTTC.

CDR3 protein: CASEGQSRDRPRGYTF. The CDR3 region has the DNA TGTGCCAGCGAGGGACAAAGCCGGGACAGGCCTCGTGGCTACACCTTC. The chain is built from TRBV19 and TRBJ1-2, with 8 bases fitting TRBD1. CDR1 and CDR2 from the germline V gene are LNHDA and SQIVND (reference sequence). J gave up 7 bases and V 9 bases, and 19 bases lay outside the gene matches. The CDR3 extends over 16 amino acids.

This chain's CDR3 is CASSEKGLAGGEETQYF. The DNA for the CDR3 is TGTGCCAGCAGTGAAAAGGGACTAGCGGGGGGCGAAGAGACCCAGTACTTC. The V gene is TRBV2, the J gene TRBJ2-5; 15 positions match TRBD2. Germline V CDR1 and CDR2: SNHLY, FYNNEI. Trimming at V came to 2 bases and at J to 3 bases, leaving 4 bases not matched to a gene. There are 17 residues in the CDR3.

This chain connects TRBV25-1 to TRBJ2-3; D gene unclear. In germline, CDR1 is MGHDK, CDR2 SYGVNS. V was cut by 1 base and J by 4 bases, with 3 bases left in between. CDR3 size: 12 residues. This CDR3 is CASSEFADTQYF. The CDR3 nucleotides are TGTGCCAGCAGTGAATTCGCAGATACGCAGTATTTT.

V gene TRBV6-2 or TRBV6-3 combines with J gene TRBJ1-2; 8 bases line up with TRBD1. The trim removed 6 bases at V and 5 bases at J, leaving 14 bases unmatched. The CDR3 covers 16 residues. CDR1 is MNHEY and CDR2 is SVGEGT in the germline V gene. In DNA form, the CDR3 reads TGTGCCAGCAGCATTCGGACAGGGAGGGAAGTGTATGGCTACACCTTC. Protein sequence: CASSIRTGREVYGYTF.

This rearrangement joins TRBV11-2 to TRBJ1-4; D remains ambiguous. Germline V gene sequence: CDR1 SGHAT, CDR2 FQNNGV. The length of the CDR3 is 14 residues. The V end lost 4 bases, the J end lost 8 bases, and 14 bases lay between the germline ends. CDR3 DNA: TGTGCCAGCAGCTCGCTGGTCCCTAGGGAAAAACTGTTTTTT. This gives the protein CASSSLVPREKLFF.

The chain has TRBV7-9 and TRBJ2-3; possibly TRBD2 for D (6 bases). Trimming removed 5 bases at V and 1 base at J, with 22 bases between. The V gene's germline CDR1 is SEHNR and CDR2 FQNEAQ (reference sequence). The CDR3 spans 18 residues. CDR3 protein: CASSAGRGRGTGTDTQYF. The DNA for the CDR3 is TGTGCCAGCAGCGCCGGCCGTGGTCGGGGGACCGGCACAGATACGCAGTATTTT.